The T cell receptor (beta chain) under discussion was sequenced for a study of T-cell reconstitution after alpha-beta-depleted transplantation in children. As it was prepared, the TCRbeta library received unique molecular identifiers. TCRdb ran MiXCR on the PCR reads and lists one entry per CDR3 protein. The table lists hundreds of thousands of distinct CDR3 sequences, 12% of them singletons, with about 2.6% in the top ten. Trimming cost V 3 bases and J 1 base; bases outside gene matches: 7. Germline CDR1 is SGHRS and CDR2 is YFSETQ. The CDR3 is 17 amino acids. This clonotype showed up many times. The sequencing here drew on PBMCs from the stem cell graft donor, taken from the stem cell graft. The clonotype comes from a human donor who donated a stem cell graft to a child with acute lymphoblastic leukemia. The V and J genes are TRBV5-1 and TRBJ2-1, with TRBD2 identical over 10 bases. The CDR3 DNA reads TGCGCCAGCAGCTCTGCTAGCGGGAGTCGTTCCTACAATGAGCAGTTCTTC. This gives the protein CASSSASGSRSYNEQFF.